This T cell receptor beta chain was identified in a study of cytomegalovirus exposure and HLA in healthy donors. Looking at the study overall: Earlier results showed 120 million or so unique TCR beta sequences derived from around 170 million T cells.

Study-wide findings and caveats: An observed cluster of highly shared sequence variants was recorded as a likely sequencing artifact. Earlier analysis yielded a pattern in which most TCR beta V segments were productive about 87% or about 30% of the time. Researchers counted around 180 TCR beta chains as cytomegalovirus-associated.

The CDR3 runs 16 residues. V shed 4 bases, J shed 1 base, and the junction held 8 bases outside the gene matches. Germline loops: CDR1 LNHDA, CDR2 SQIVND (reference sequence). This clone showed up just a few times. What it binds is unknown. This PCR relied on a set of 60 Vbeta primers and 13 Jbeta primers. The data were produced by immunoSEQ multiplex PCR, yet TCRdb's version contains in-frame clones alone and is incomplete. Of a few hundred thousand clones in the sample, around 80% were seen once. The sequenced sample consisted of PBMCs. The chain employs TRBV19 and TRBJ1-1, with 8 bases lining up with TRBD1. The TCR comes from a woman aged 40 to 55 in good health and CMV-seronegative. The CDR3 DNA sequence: TGTGCCAGTAGTAAGGGGACAGGAGTCAGGAACACTGAAGCTTTCTTT. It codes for CASSKGTGVRNTEAFF.